This paragraph covers one T cell receptor beta chain sequence. In the original analysis: Amplification of reference gene primers was used by the study to estimate nucleated cell counts. Method: immunoSEQ multiplex PCR; TCRdb's copy keeps in-frame clones and lacks some. From that table come the V and J calls and clone size; the DNA was used to work out D and trimming. The profile shows about 210,000 clones, 88% of them singletons. The data originate from a study of blood T cell repertoires in COVID-19. Study as a whole: Acute and convalescent COVID-19 specimens originated in the United States, Italy and Spain. PBMCs, B-cell-depleted T cells, or T cells were the source of the cDNA or gDNA that made up the material.

CDR1 and CDR2 from the germline V gene are KGHDR and SFDVKD. This CDR3 is built from 11 residues. Trimming removed 7 bases from V and 8 bases from J, with 8 bases in between. The sequenced sample was PBMCs or T cells enriched from blood (not recorded which). The chain carries TRBV24-1 and TRBJ2-1; no clear D. The receptor was derived from a woman aged 40 to 50 with acute COVID-19. This chain's CDR3 is CATRTSHEQFF. As DNA, the CDR3 is TGTGCCACCAGGACAAGCCATGAGCAGTTCTTC.